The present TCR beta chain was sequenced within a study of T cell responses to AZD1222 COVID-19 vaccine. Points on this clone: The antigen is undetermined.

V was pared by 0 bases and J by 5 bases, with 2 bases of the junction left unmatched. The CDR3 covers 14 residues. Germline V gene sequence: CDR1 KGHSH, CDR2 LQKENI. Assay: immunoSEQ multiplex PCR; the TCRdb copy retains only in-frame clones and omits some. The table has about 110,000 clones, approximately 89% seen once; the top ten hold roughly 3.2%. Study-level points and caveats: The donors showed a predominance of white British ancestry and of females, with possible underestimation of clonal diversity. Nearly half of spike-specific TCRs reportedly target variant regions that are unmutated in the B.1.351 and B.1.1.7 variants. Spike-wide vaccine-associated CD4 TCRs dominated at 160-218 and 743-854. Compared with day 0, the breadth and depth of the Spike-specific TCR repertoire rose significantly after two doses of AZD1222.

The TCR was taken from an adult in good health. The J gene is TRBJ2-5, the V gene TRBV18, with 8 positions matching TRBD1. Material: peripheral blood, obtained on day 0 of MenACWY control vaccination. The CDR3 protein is CASSPPDRAETQYF. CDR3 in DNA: TGTGCCAGCTCACCACCGGACAGGGCGGAGACCCAGTACTTC.